These T cell receptor beta chains were read from a single sample in a study of blood T cell repertoires in COVID-19. TCRdb keeps only in-frame clones here, not all; method: immunoSEQ multiplex PCR. Counted here are roughly 35,000 clones, 87% occurring once; the ten biggest clones make up 1.5% to 2.5%. The sequenced sample consisted of peripheral blood. These receptors all come from a man aged 45-65 years with active or convalescent COVID-19. CDR3s include the opening cysteine and the closing phenylalanine or tryptophan. Fields, in order: J gene, V gene, D gene, clone size, CDR3 protein, CDR3 DNA. A D gene is named only where the DNA matches it firmly. Clone size is not always given. Where it is, it says once, few, many or a class for expanded clones.

J gene: TRBJ2-2; V gene: TRBV27; D gene: TRBD2; clone size: few; CDR3 protein: CASSRLAGGYTGELFF; CDR3 DNA: TGTGCCAGCAGTAGACTAGCGGGAGGCTACACCGGGGAGCTGTTTTTT
J gene: TRBJ2-7; V gene: TRBV5-1; D gene: TRBD2; clone size: NA; CDR3 protein: CASSLGLAGTEQYF; CDR3 DNA: TGCGCCAGCAGCTTGGGACTAGCGGGAACCGAGCAGTACTTC
J gene: TRBJ2-2; V gene: TRBV28; D gene: TRBD2; clone size: NA; CDR3 protein: CASSFPGLVGTGELFF; CDR3 DNA: TGTGCCAGCAGTTTCCCGGGACTAGTAGGGACCGGGGAGCTGTTTTTT
J gene: TRBJ2-5; V gene: TRBV5-1; D gene: TRBD1; clone size: once; CDR3 protein: CASSLNRGYGETQYF; CDR3 DNA: TGCGCCAGCAGCTTAAACAGGGGGTACGGAGAGACCCAGTACTTC
J gene: TRBJ2-1; V gene: TRBV10-3; D gene: NA; clone size: once; CDR3 protein: CAISDPQGGGEQFF; CDR3 DNA: TGTGCCATCAGTGACCCTCAGGGAGGGGGTGAGCAGTTCTTC
J gene: TRBJ1-4; V gene: TRBV28; D gene: TRBD1; clone size: few; CDR3 protein: CASSSPRGGDEKLFF; CDR3 DNA: TGTGCCAGCAGCTCGCCTAGAGGGGGCGATGAAAAACTGTTTTTT
J gene: TRBJ2-7; V gene: TRBV28; D gene: NA; clone size: NA; CDR3 protein: CASSPRGSRDVHYEQYF; CDR3 DNA: TGTGCCAGCAGTCCGAGGGGGTCCCGGGACGTTCACTACGAGCAGTACTTC
J gene: TRBJ2-6; V gene: TRBV30; D gene: NA; clone size: NA; CDR3 protein: CAWRRGRVRPGANVLTF; CDR3 DNA: TGTGCCTGGAGGAGAGGCAGGGTGCGTCCTGGGGCCAACGTCCTGACTTTC
J gene: TRBJ2-3; V gene: TRBV7-2; D gene: NA; clone size: NA; CDR3 protein: CASSVQGGSTDTQYF; CDR3 DNA: TGTGCCAGCAGCGTACAGGGAGGGTCCACAGATACGCAGTATTTT
J gene: TRBJ2-7; V gene: TRBV6-2/TRBV6-3; D gene: TRBD1; clone size: NA; CDR3 protein: CASSYSGTGGYEQYF; CDR3 DNA: TGTGCCAGCAGTTACTCGGGGACAGGGGGTTACGAGCAGTACTTC
J gene: TRBJ2-1; V gene: TRBV30; D gene: NA; clone size: NA; CDR3 protein: CAWRKGPYNEQFF; CDR3 DNA: TGTGCCTGGAGGAAGGGGCCCTACAATGAGCAGTTCTTC
J gene: TRBJ1-6; V gene: TRBV28; D gene: NA; clone size: NA; CDR3 protein: CASEIRGNSPLHF; CDR3 DNA: TGTGCCAGCGAAATAAGGGGTAATTCACCCCTCCACTTT
J gene: TRBJ1-1; V gene: TRBV5-1; D gene: NA; clone size: NA; CDR3 protein: CASSLERFEAFF; CDR3 DNA: TGCGCCAGCAGCTTGGAACGGTTTGAAGCTTTCTTT
J gene: TRBJ1-4; V gene: TRBV4-1; D gene: TRBD1; clone size: NA; CDR3 protein: CASRGQARELFF; CDR3 DNA: TGCGCCAGCAGGGGACAGGCAAGGGAACTGTTTTTT
J gene: TRBJ2-1; V gene: TRBV10-3; D gene: TRBD2; clone size: NA; CDR3 protein: CAISESPSGSGNEQFF; CDR3 DNA: TGTGCCATCAGTGAGTCGCCTAGCGGGAGTGGGAATGAGCAGTTCTTC
J gene: TRBJ1-4; V gene: TRBV10-3; D gene: NA; clone size: NA; CDR3 protein: CAISEWGGDEKLFF; CDR3 DNA: TGTGCCATCAGTGAGTGGGGGGGCGATGAAAAACTGTTTTTT
J gene: TRBJ1-1; V gene: TRBV6-6; D gene: NA; clone size: few; CDR3 protein: CASSRLPGQTLNTEAFF; CDR3 DNA: TGTGCCAGCAGTCGCCTGCCGGGACAAACCCTCAACACTGAAGCTTTCTTT
J gene: TRBJ2-3; V gene: TRBV7-6; D gene: NA; clone size: NA; CDR3 protein: CASSLDPARGDYTDTQYF; CDR3 DNA: TGTGCCAGCAGCTTAGACCCCGCTAGGGGGGACTACACAGATACGCAGTATTTT
J gene: TRBJ2-7; V gene: TRBV4-1; D gene: TRBD1; clone size: NA; CDR3 protein: CASSQERTGSYEQYF; CDR3 DNA: TGCGCCAGCAGCCAAGAGCGGACAGGCTCCTACGAGCAGTACTTC
J gene: TRBJ2-1; V gene: TRBV7-9; D gene: NA; clone size: few; CDR3 protein: CASSLGDRRDNEQFF; CDR3 DNA: TGTGCCAGCAGCTTAGGAGATAGACGGGACAATGAGCAGTTCTTC
J gene: TRBJ2-2; V gene: TRBV7-6; D gene: NA; clone size: NA; CDR3 protein: CASSPLGLANTGELFF; CDR3 DNA: TGTGCCAGCAGCCCTCTTGGCCTGGCGAACACCGGGGAGCTGTTTTTT
J gene: TRBJ2-1; V gene: TRBV11-2; D gene: TRBD2; clone size: NA; CDR3 protein: CASSPGGRASYNEQFF; CDR3 DNA: TGTGCCAGCAGCCCGGGGGGGAGGGCCTCCTACAATGAGCAGTTCTTC
J gene: TRBJ2-5; V gene: TRBV24-1; D gene: TRBD2; clone size: NA; CDR3 protein: CATRTGGLVSSELETQYF; CDR3 DNA: TGTGCCACCAGGACCGGGGGACTAGTTTCTTCGGAATTAGAGACCCAGTACTTC
J gene: TRBJ2-7; V gene: TRBV28; D gene: TRBD2; clone size: once; CDR3 protein: CASSRWTSGGSYEQYF; CDR3 DNA: TGTGCCAGCAGCCGCTGGACTAGCGGGGGGTCCTACGAGCAGTACTTC